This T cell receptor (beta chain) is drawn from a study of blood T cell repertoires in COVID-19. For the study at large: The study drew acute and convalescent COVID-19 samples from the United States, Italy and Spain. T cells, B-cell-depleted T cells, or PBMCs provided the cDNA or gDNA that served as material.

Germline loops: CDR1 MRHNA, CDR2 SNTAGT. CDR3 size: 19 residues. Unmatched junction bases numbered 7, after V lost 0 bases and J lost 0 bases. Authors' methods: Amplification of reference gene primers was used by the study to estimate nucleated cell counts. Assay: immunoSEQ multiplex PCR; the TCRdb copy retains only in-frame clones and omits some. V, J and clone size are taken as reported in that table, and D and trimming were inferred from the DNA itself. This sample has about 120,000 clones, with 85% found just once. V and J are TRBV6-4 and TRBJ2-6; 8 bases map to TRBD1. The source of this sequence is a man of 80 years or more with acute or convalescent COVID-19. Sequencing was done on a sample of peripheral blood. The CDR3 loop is CASSDSFGQGSSGANVLTF. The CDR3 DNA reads TGTGCCAGCAGTGACTCCTTCGGACAGGGTAGCTCTGGGGCCAACGTCCTGACTTTC.